These T cell receptor beta chains were read from a single sample in a study of T cell responses to AZD1222 COVID-19 vaccine. TCRdb keeps only in-frame clones here, not all; method: immunoSEQ multiplex PCR. In the table there are roughly 150,000 clones, 94% of which are singletons. The source material was peripheral blood, sampled 28 days after the second AZD1222 dose. Receptor source: an adult who received the AZD1222 COVID-19 vaccine. Each CDR3 is given with its conserved first and last residue. The D gene is left open where the match is weak. Not every row has a clone size; where given, it reads once, few, many or a size class.

clone size | J gene | V gene | CDR3 length | D gene | CDR3 DNA | CDR3 protein
NA | TRBJ2-7 | TRBV4-1 | 18 | NA | TGCGCCAGCAGCCAGGTCGGGCAGAATCGGGGAGCGGACTACGAGCAGTACTTC | CASSQVGQNRGADYEQYF
NA | TRBJ2-3 | TRBV3-1/TRBV3-2 | 14 | NA | TGTGCCAGCAGCAAAGGGGTTAGCACAGATACGCAGTATTTT | CASSKGVSTDTQYF
once | TRBJ2-1 | TRBV4-1 | 15 | NA | TGCGCCAGCAGCCAAGAAGGGGGGCCGTGGAATGAGCAGTTCTTC | CASSQEGGPWNEQFF
NA | TRBJ2-2 | TRBV6-2/TRBV6-3 | 13 | NA | TGTGCCAGCAGCCCTACAGACACCGGGGAGCTGTTTTTT | CASSPTDTGELFF
NA | TRBJ1-1 | TRBV7-3 | 15 | TRBD1 | TGTGCCAGCAGTTCCCACCGGGACAGGGGGCCTGAAGCTTTCTTT | CASSSHRDRGPEAFF
NA | TRBJ2-2 | TRBV27 | 16 | TRBD2 | TGTGCCAGCAGCGCTAGCGGGAGGGTCGACACCGGGGAGCTGTTTTTT | CASSASGRVDTGELFF
NA | TRBJ1-3 | TRBV6-6 | 11 | NA | TGTGCCAGCAGCTTAGTGGACACCATATATTTT | CASSLVDTIYF
NA | TRBJ1-5 | TRBV27 | 13 | NA | TGTGCCAGCAGTTTATCATCAGATCAGCCCCAGCATTTT | CASSLSSDQPQHF
NA | TRBJ1-5 | TRBV7-2 | 11 | NA | TGTGCCAGCAGCTTCGAGGGGCCCCAGCATTTT | CASSFEGPQHF
once | TRBJ2-7 | TRBV21-1 | 13 | NA | TGTGCCAGCAGCAAAAGGGGGTCCTACGAGCAGTACTTC | CASSKRGSYEQYF
NA | TRBJ1-1 | TRBV6-5 | 13 | NA | TGTGCCAGCAGTTACCAGCAGAACACTGAAGCTTTCTTT | CASSYQQNTEAFF
NA | TRBJ1-6 | TRBV6-5 | 14 | NA | TGTGCCAGTACAATTGGCGGGGAGGTGTCACCCCTCCACTTT | CASTIGGEVSPLHF
NA | TRBJ2-3 | TRBV18 | 16 | NA | TGTGCCAGCTCACCACTTTTTGAGACTAAGACAGATACGCAGTATTTT | CASSPLFETKTDTQYF
NA | TRBJ2-1 | TRBV11-2 | 13 | NA | TGCGCCAGCAGCTTAGCAGGTTACAATGAGCAGTTCTTC | CASSLAGYNEQFF
NA | TRBJ2-3 | TRBV19 | 16 | NA | TGTGCCAGTAGTATCGCCTCAGGGGCACGCACAGATACGCAGTATTTT | CASSIASGARTDTQYF
NA | TRBJ1-1 | TRBV18 | 13 | NA | TGTGCCAGCTTACGAGGGGTACAGGAAAAAGCTTTCTTT | CASLRGVQEKAFF
NA | TRBJ1-1 | TRBV28 | 12 | NA | TGTGCCAGCAGTTACATTTTGGTTGAAGCTTTCTTT | CASSYILVEAFF
NA | TRBJ2-3 | TRBV30 | 15 | TRBD2 | TGTGCCTGGGCCGGGGGGGCGCTGGACACAGATACGCAGTATTTT | CAWAGGALDTDTQYF
NA | TRBJ2-2 | TRBV5-1 | 15 | NA | TGCGCCAGCAGCTTGGGGGGACCCGCGGGCGGGGAGCTGTTTTTT | CASSLGGPAGGELFF
NA | TRBJ2-7 | TRBV10-3 | 16 | NA | TGTGCCATCAGTGAGGGGTTGGCCCCGCGTCGGTTGGAGCAGTACTTC | CAISEGLAPRRLEQYF
NA | TRBJ1-2 | TRBV7-9 | 14 | NA | TGTGCCAGCAGCTTAGGGGGCTCAACTTATGGCTACACCTTC | CASSLGGSTYGYTF
NA | TRBJ2-7 | TRBV3-1/TRBV3-2 | 12 | NA | TGTGCCAGCAGCCCCGGGAGCTACGAGCAGTACTTC | CASSPGSYEQYF
NA | TRBJ2-4 | TRBV3-1/TRBV3-2 | 15 | NA | TGTGCCAGCAGCCAAGAGAGGGAAGTCAAAAACATTCAGTACTTC | CASSQEREVKNIQYF
NA | TRBJ2-2 | TRBV6-2/TRBV6-3 | 12 | NA | TGTGCCAGCAGTCGGGGAGCCGGGGAGCTGTTTTTT | CASSRGAGELFF
NA | TRBJ2-7 | TRBV9 | 15 | NA | TGTGCCAGCAGCGCCGGCGCGGGGCCCTCCTACGAGCAGTACTTC | CASSAGAGPSYEQYF
NA | TRBJ1-5 | TRBV27 | 14 | NA | TGTGCCAGCAGTTTCTTGTCGGGCAATCAGCCCCAGCATTTT | CASSFLSGNQPQHF
NA | TRBJ1-2 | TRBV7-2 | 17 | NA | TGTGCCAGCAGCTTAACGCAGGGCGAAGGGACTAACTATGGCTACACCTTC | CASSLTQGEGTNYGYTF
NA | TRBJ2-3 | TRBV6-6 | 14 | NA | TGTGCCAGCAGTTATACAGTTAGCACAGATACGCAGTATTTT | CASSYTVSTDTQYF
NA | TRBJ2-7 | TRBV9 | 14 | NA | TGTGCCAGCAGCGTAGGTCCAGGGGAGGGCGAGCAGTACTTC | CASSVGPGEGEQYF
NA | TRBJ1-2 | TRBV3-1/TRBV3-2 | 15 | TRBD1 | TGTGCCAGCAGCCTAAGGACAGGGGCGAACTATGGCTACACCTTC | CASSLRTGANYGYTF
NA | TRBJ2-1 | TRBV19 | 15 | TRBD1 | TGTGCCAGTAGCTGGGACAGGGGGCACAACAATGAGCAGTTCTTC | CASSWDRGHNNEQFF
NA | TRBJ1-2 | TRBV6-2/TRBV6-3 | 14 | NA | TGTGCCAGCATCCCCCAGGGGCCAAACTATGGCTACACCTTC | CASIPQGPNYGYTF
once | TRBJ2-5 | TRBV7-6 | 16 | TRBD1 | TGTGCCAGCAGCTTAGCGATGGGACAGGGAGGGGAGACCCAGTACTTC | CASSLAMGQGGETQYF
NA | TRBJ2-4 | TRBV2 | 14 | NA | TGTGCCAGCAGGGGACGATTAGCCAAAAACATTCAGTACTTC | CASRGRLAKNIQYF
NA | TRBJ2-5 | TRBV11-2 | 14 | NA | TGTGCCAGCAGCCCAGGGACGGGCGGGGAGACCCAGTACTTC | CASSPGTGGETQYF
few | TRBJ2-6 | TRBV2 | 15 | NA | TGTGCCAGCAGTGGGGTATCCTCTGGGGCCAACGTCCTGACTTTC | CASSGVSSGANVLTF
NA | TRBJ2-5 | TRBV5-4 | 15 | NA | TGTGCCAGCAGCTTGGTTGGCCCAGGGCGGGAGACCCAGTACTTC | CASSLVGPGRETQYF
NA | TRBJ2-1 | TRBV7-3 | 14 | TRBD2 | TGTGCCAGCAGCTTAGCGGGAGGGTCAAATGAGCAGTTCTTC | CASSLAGGSNEQFF
once | TRBJ2-3 | TRBV4-1 | 13 | NA | TGCGCCAGCAGCCTGACGAGCACAGATACGCAGTATTTT | CASSLTSTDTQYF
NA | TRBJ2-7 | TRBV18 | 12 | NA | TGTGCCAGCTCTCGCGACAGGCGCGAGCAGTACTTC | CASSRDRREQYF
NA | TRBJ2-5 | TRBV25-1 | 15 | TRBD1 | TGTGCCAGCAGTCTGCACGGACAGGGGGGAAAGACCCAGTACTTC | CASSLHGQGGKTQYF
NA | TRBJ2-5 | TRBV11-3 | 12 | NA | TGTGCCAGCAGCCCCGACGGGGAGACCCAGTACTTC | CASSPDGETQYF
NA | TRBJ2-3 | TRBV3-1/TRBV3-2 | 19 | TRBD2 | TGTGCCAGCAGCCAAGATGCATTCCTAGCGGGAGAGAAGGCAGATACGCAGTATTTT | CASSQDAFLAGEKADTQYF